The rows below give T cell receptor beta chains drawn from one sample of a study of patients with pleural tuberculosis. TCRdb processed the reads anew with MiXCR; each CDR3 protein has one entry. The repertoire holds around 50,000 distinct CDR3 sequences, around 6.7% seen once, with roughly 17% in the top ten. The source of these receptors is a human donor with pleural tuberculosis. Both conserved end residues are part of each CDR3. D genes are given only for firm matches. The listing skips clone size in some rows; elsewhere it reads once, few, many or a size class.

>TRBD1|many|TRBJ2-7|TRBV25-1
CASSEGDRGPYEQYF
TGTGCCAGCAGTGAAGGCGACAGGGGGCCCTACGAGCAGTACTTC
>.|many|TRBJ1-4|TRBV20-1
CSARSRGAGINEKLFF
TGCAGTGCTAGATCGCGGGGGGCTGGGATTAATGAAAAACTGTTTTTT
>.|many|TRBJ2-7|TRBV28
CASRTTALLVHEQYF
TGTGCCAGCAGAACGACAGCCCTCTTAGTCCACGAGCAGTACTTC
>.|few|TRBJ2-5|TRBV11-1
CASSIWGRGETQYF
TGTGCCAGCAGCATATGGGGCAGGGGAGAGACCCAGTACTTC
>.|.|TRBJ1-5|TRBV20-1
CSARRGTHSNQPQHF
TGCAGTGCTAGACGCGGGACGCATAGCAATCAGCCCCAGCATTTT
>.|many|TRBJ1-2|TRBV29-1
CSVETTLYGYTF
TGCAGCGTAGAGACAACTCTCTATGGCTACACCTTC
>TRBD1|many|TRBJ2-3|TRBV2
CATTGQGDTQYF
TGTGCCACGACAGGGCAAGGGGATACGCAGTATTTT
>TRBD2|many|TRBJ2-3|TRBV11-2
CASSKLAGATDTQYF
TGTGCCAGCAGCAAGCTAGCGGGAGCCACAGATACGCAGTATTTT
>.|many|TRBJ1-2|TRBV11-2
CASSLGWMGPYGYTF
TGTGCCAGCAGCTTAGGCTGGATGGGACCCTATGGCTACACCTTC
>TRBD1|.|TRBJ1-5|TRBV19
CASRSRQGSNQPQHF
TGTGCCAGTAGATCGAGACAGGGTAGCAATCAGCCCCAGCATTTT
>TRBD1|.|TRBJ2-1|TRBV19
CASSIGDSLREQFF
TGTGCCAGTAGTATCGGGGACAGTCTGCGGGAGCAGTTCTTC
>.|many|TRBJ2-2|TRBV27
CASSPTRPGELFF
TGTGCCAGCAGCCCAACCCGGCCCGGGGAGCTGTTTTTT
>.|many|TRBJ2-5|TRBV20-1
CSAPEGGRETQYF
TGCAGTGCTCCCGAGGGGGGGCGAGAGACCCAGTACTTC
>.|many|TRBJ2-1|TRBV20-1
CSADPREHGDEQFF
TGCAGTGCTGATCCCCGGGAGCACGGCGATGAGCAGTTCTTC
>TRBD2|many|TRBJ2-3|TRBV12-3/TRBV12-4
CASRSTSGRSTDTQYF
TGTGCCAGCAGGTCCACTAGCGGGAGGAGCACAGATACGCAGTATTTT
>.|.|TRBJ1-2|TRBV29-1
CSVGFSHGYTF
TGCAGCGTTGGATTCTCACATGGCTACACCTTC
>.|few|TRBJ1-5|TRBV10-3
CAITGRLNQPQHF
TGTGCCATCACAGGCAGGCTGAATCAGCCCCAGCATTTT
>.|few|TRBJ2-1|TRBV30
CAWRATRTSSYNEQFF
TGTGCCTGGAGAGCCACACGAACAAGCTCCTACAATGAGCAGTTCTTC